The clone carrying this T cell receptor beta chain has at least ten counts. Its antigen is as yet unknown. The data derive from a study of T cells in Graves' hyperthyroidism and ophthalmopathy. General study findings and limits: In blood, most of the thyroid clonotypes expanded above 0.001 were also present.

V gave up 6 bases and J gave up 4 bases, with 18 bases separating them. Germline V gives CDR1 GTSNPN, CDR2 SVGIG (reference sequence). This CDR3 has 14 residues. Amplification targeted TCR beta CDR3 regions from RNA transcripts. A first-round RT-PCR of the TCR CDR3 used the HTBI primer set. MiXCR was run by TCRdb on the multiplex PCR reads, yielding one entry per CDR3 protein. The sample consists of some 350,000 distinct CDR3 sequences, about 20% of them appearing once. The rearrangement uses TRBV30 and TRBJ2-5; tentative D call: TRBD2 (5 bases). The sequence was obtained from a woman under 30 with Graves' hyperthyroidism. The source material was blood. The CDR3 DNA follows: TGTGCCTGTCAACTAGGCCCCCTAGGAGAGACCCAGTACTTC. It specifies CACQLGPLGETQYF.